The 4 T cell receptor beta chains reported below all come from one sample, sequenced in a study of shared clonotypes between healthy human individuals. Produced via immunoSEQ multiplex PCR; TCRdb's table is partial and in-frame only. The sample contains roughly 760,000 clones, about 74% of which appear only once. The sample consisted of memory CD4+ T cells sorted from blood. Subset meaning: CD45RA-negative fraction. The receptors shown here come from a woman aged 25 to 45 in good health.

V gene TRBV6-1 combines with J gene TRBJ2-2; D is possibly TRBD2 (5 bases). The germline V gene encodes CDR1 MNHNS and CDR2 SASEGT. This CDR3 has 14 amino acids. The V end lost 7 bases, the J end lost 3 bases, and 12 bases lay between the germline ends. CDR3 coding DNA: TGTGCCAGCATTAGAGACTATTACACCGGGGAGCTGTTTTTT. Translation: CASIRDYYTGELFF.

The chain employs TRBV28 and TRBJ2-3, with 12 bases matching TRBD2. The V gene's germline CDR1 is MDHEN and CDR2 SYDVKM. The CDR3 totals 16 residues. V was pared by 4 bases and J by 4 bases, with 6 bases of the junction left unmatched. Here the CDR3 reads CASSSWTSGVPDTQYF. CDR3 DNA sequence: TGTGCCAGCAGTTCCTGGACTAGCGGGGTCCCAGATACGCAGTATTTT.

V and J are TRBV30 and TRBJ1-3; maybe TRBD1 (5 bases). Germline assignment: CDR1 GTSNPN and CDR2 SVGIG (reference sequence). The V gene lost 0 bases and the J gene lost 0 bases, with 12 bases spanning the gap. The CDR3 is made up of 16 amino acids. The CDR3 reads CAWSVGGADSGNTIYF. In nucleotides, the CDR3 is TGTGCCTGGAGTGTAGGAGGGGCTGACTCTGGAAACACCATATATTTT.

This clone was counted only a few times. V gene TRBV27 combines with J gene TRBJ2-3; 7 bases match TRBD1. V dropped 8 bases and J dropped 9; count of bases not matched to a gene: 11. Germline V CDR1 and CDR2: MNHEY, SMNVEV (reference sequence). This CDR3 comprises 13 residues. CDR3 in amino acids: CASSTYRGGTQYF. CDR3 DNA: TGTGCCAGCTCTACTTACAGGGGCGGAACGCAGTATTTT.